The present TCR beta chain was sequenced within a study of PD-L1 blockade in urothelial cancer. On the study more broadly: Patients' histories included 0 to 3 prior chemotherapy regimens. Analyses were performed on blood at 3 weeks after treatment start (the second dose) and at 6 weeks. Study-level results: Tumor-associated clones in blood expanded more at 3 weeks in durable-benefit patients.

CDR1 and CDR2 from the germline V gene are SGHAT and FQNNGV. The V gene lost 1 base and the J gene lost 3 bases, with 13 bases spanning the gap. CDR3 length: 16 amino acids. With respect to this clone: Its antigen is unknown.

Sample numbers ranged from 1 to 8 per patient, encompassing pretreatment and on-treatment collections. The assay was immunoSEQ multiplex PCR, and TCRdb's table has in-frame clones only and misses some. Of 71,000 or so clones listed, approximately 91% are singletons. The receptor's source is a man aged 60 to 69 with urothelial cancer. The sample here was PBMCs, taken around atezolizumab (anti-PD-L1) treatment. The chain couples TRBV11-2 to TRBJ2-4; weak D call: TRBD1 (6 bases). The CDR3: CASSLVAGDGKNIQYF. In nucleotides, the CDR3 is TGTGCCAGCAGCTTAGTGGCAGGGGATGGCAAAAACATTCAGTACTTC.